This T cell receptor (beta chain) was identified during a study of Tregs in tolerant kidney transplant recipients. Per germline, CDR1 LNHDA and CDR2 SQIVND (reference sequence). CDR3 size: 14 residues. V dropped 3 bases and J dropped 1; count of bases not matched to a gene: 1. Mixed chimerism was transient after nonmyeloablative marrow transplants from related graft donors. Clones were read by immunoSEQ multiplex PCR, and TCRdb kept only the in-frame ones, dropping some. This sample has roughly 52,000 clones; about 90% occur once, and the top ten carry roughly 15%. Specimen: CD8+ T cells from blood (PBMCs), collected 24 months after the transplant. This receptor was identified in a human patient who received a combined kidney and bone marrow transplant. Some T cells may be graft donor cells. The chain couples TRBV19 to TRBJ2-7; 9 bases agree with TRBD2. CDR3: CASSIAGGSYEQYF. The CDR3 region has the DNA TGTGCCAGTAGTATTGCGGGAGGGTCCTACGAGCAGTACTTC.